A selection of T cell receptor beta chains follows, all from one sample in a study of T cells in Graves' hyperthyroidism and ophthalmopathy. In TCRdb, the multiplex PCR reads were re-called with MiXCR into one record per CDR3 protein. Of some 340,000 distinct CDR3 sequences in the sample, roughly 15% were seen once. The sample consisted of blood. Every receptor here comes from a woman between 35 and 50 years old with Graves' ophthalmopathy. CDR3s include the opening cysteine and the closing phenylalanine or tryptophan. D genes are given only for firm matches. Only part of the rows carry a size: once, few, many, or a class if the clone is expanded.

j_gene,d_gene,v_gene,abundance,CDR3aa,CDR3nt
TRBJ2-4,TRBD2,TRBV25-1,NA,CASSESGLAGAKNIQYF,TGTGCCAGCAGTGAATCTGGACTAGCGGGGGCAAAAAACATTCAGTACTTC
TRBJ2-3,NA,TRBV9,many,CASSPRGAVSDTQYF,TGTGCCAGCAGCCCTCGGGGGGCCGTCTCAGATACGCAGTATTTT
TRBJ1-2,NA,TRBV5-5,many,CASSRGGPLGYGYTF,TGTGCCAGCAGCCGTGGTGGGCCCCTGGGCTATGGCTACACCTTC
TRBJ2-3,TRBD2,TRBV24-1,NA,CAAQTSGPTDTQYF,TGTGCCGCCCAGACTAGCGGGCCCACAGATACGCAGTATTTT
TRBJ1-5,NA,TRBV10-3,NA,CAISESKIQPQHF,TGTGCCATCAGTGAGTCAAAAATTCAGCCCCAGCATTTT
TRBJ2-7,NA,TRBV20-1,few,CSARDVPQAYPYEQYF,TGCAGTGCTAGAGATGTCCCACAGGCTTACCCCTACGAGCAGTACTTC
TRBJ1-5,NA,TRBV27,many,CASSQSGVNQPQHF,TGTGCCAGCAGTCAATCAGGCGTCAATCAGCCCCAGCATTTT
TRBJ1-5,TRBD1,TRBV20-1,few,CSAPRRDRGVSNQPQHF,TGCAGTGCTCCCCGCCGGGACAGGGGCGTTAGCAATCAGCCCCAGCATTTT
TRBJ2-5,NA,TRBV3-1,many,CASSHFEQETQYF,TGTGCCAGCAGCCACTTTGAACAAGAGACCCAGTACTTC
TRBJ2-1,TRBD1,TRBV2,many,CASRLDRGRGEQFF,TGTGCCAGCAGGCTGGACAGGGGGCGGGGTGAGCAGTTCTTC
TRBJ2-3,NA,TRBV12-3/TRBV12-4,many,CASSLVRDTQYF,TGTGCCAGCAGTTTAGTCCGGGATACGCAGTATTTT
TRBJ2-1,NA,TRBV6-5,many,CASSYSRHNEQFF,TGTGCCAGCAGTTACTCGAGGCACAATGAGCAGTTCTTC
TRBJ2-2,NA,TRBV24-1,many,CATMPTPSHGELFF,TGTGCCACCATGCCGACCCCGAGCCACGGGGAGCTGTTTTTT
TRBJ1-5,NA,TRBV24-1,many,CATSEAGRGGGNPQHF,TGTGCCACCAGTGAAGCGGGAAGAGGGGGAGGGAACCCCCAGCATTTT
TRBJ2-7,NA,TRBV5-5,many,CASSSGDKFTYEQYF,TGTGCCAGCAGTTCCGGGGACAAATTCACCTACGAGCAGTACTTC